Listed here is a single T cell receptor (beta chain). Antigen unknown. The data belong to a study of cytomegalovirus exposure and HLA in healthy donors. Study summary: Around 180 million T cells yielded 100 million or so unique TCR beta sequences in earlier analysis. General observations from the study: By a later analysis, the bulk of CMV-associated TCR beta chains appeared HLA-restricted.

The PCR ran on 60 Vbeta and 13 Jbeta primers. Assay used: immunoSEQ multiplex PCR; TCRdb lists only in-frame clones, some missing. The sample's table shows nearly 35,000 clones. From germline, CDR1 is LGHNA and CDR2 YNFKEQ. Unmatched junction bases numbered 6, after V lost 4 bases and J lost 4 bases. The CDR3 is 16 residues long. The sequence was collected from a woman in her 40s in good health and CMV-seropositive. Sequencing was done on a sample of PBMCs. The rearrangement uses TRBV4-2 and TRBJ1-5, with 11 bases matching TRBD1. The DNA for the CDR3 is TGTGCCAGCAGCCCCGGACAGGGGGCTTTTAATCAGCCCCAGCATTTT. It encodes CASSPGQGAFNQPQHF.